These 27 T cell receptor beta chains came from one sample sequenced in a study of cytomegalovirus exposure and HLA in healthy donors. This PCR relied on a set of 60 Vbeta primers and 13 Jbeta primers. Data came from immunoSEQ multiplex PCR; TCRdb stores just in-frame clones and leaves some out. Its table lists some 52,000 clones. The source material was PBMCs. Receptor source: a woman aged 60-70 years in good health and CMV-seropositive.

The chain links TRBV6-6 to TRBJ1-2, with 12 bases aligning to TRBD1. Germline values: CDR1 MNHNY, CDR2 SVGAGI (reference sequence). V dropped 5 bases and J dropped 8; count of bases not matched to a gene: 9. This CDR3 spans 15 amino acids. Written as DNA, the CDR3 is TGTGCCAGCAGTCTCGGGACAGGGGGCCACCGAGGCTACACCTTC. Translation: CASSLGTGGHRGYTF.

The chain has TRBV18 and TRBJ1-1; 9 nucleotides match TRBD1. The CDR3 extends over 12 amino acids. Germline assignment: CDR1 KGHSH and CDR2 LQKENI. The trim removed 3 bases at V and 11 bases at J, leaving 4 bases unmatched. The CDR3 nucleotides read TGTGCCAGCTCACCCCGGGACAGGGAGGCTTTCTTT. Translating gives CASSPRDREAFF.

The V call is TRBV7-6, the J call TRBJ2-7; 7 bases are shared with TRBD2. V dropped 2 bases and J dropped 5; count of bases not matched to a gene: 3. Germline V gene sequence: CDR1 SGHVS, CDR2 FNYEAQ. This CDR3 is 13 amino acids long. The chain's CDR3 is CASSLYRGDEQYF. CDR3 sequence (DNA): TGTGCCAGCAGCTTATACCGGGGGGACGAGCAGTACTTC. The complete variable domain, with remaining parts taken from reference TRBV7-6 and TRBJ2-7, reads GAGVSQSPRYKVTKRGQDVALRCDPISGHVSLYWYRQALGQGPEFLTYFNYEAQQDKSGLPNDRFSAERPEGSISTLTIQRTEQRDSAMYRCASSLYRGDEQYFGPGTRLTVT.

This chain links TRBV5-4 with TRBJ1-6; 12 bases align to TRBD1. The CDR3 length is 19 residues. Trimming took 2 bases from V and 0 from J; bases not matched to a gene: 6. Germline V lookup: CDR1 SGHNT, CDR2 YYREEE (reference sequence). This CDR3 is CASSFAGTGGSSYNSPLHF. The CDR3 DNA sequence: TGTGCCAGCAGCTTCGCCGGGACAGGGGGCAGCTCCTATAATTCACCCCTCCACTTT.

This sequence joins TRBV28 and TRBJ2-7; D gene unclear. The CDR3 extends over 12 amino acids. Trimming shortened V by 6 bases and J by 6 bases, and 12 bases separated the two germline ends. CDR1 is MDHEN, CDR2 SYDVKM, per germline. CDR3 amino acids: CASSRDLAEQYF. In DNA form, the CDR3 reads TGTGCCAGCAGCAGAGACTTGGCCGAGCAGTACTTC.

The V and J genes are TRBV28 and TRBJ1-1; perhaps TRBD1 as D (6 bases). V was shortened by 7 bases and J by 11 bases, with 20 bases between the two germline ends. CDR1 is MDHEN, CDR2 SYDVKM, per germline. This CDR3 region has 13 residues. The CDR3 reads CASKGDGSFGAFF. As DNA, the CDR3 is TGTGCCAGCAAGGGGGATGGAAGTTTCGGGGCTTTCTTT.

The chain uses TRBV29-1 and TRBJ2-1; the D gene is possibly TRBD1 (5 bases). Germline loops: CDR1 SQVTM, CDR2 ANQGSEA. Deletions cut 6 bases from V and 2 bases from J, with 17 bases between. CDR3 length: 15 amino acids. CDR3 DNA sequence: TGCAGCGTCGGCCCGGGCTGGGGCGCCTACAATGAGCAGTTCTTC. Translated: CSVGPGWGAYNEQFF.

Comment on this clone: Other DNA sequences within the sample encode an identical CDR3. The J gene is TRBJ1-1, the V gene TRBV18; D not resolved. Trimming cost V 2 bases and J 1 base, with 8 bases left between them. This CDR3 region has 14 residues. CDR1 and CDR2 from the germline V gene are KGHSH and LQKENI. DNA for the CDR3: TGTGCCAGCTCACCAGGTCAGGAGAACACTGAAGCTTTCTTT. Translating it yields CASSPGQENTEAFF.

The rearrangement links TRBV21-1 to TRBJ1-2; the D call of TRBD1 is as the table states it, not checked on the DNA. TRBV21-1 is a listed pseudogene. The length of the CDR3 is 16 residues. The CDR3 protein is CASSKARTGGNYGYTF. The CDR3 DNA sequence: TGTGCCAGCAGCAAAGCCAGGACAGGGGGTAACTATGGCTACACCTTC.

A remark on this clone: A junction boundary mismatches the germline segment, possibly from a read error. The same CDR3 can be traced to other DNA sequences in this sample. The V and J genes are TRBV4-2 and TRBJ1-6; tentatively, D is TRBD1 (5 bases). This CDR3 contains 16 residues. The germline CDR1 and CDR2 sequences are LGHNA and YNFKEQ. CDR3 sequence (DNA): TGTGCCAGCAGCCAAGCCTCGGGGGAAGGGAATTCACCCCTACACTTT. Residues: CASSQASGEGNSPLHF.

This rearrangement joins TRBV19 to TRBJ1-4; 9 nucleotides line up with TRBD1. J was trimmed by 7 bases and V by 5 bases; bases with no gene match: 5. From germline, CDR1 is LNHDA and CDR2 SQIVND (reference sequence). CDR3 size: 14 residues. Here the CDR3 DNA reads TGTGCCAGTAGTTCGACAGGGGGTTTTGAAAAACTGTTTTTT. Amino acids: CASSSTGGFEKLFF.

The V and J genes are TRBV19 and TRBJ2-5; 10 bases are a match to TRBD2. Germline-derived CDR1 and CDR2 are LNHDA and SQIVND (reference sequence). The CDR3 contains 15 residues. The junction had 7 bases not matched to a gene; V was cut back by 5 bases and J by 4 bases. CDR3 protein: CASSVLAGVGETQYF. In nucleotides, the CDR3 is TGTGCCAGTAGTGTCCTAGCGGGGGTCGGAGAGACCCAGTACTTC.

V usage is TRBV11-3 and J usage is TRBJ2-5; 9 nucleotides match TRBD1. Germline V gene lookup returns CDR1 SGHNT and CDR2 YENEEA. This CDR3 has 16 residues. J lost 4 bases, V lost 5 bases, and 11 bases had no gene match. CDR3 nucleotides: TGTGCCAGCAGCGCATATGGGACAGGGCTAGGAGAGACCCAGTACTTC. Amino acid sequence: CASSAYGTGLGETQYF.

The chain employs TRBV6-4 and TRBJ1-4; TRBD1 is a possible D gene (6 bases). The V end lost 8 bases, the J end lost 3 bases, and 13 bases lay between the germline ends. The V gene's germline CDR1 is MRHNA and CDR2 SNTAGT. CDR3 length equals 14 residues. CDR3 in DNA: TGTGCCAGCCTCTACAGGGTGTCTAATGAAAAACTGTTTTTT. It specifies CASLYRVSNEKLFF.

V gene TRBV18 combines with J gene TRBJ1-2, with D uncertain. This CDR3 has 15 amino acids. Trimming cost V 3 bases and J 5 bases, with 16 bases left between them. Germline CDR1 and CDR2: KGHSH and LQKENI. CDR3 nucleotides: TGTGCCAGCTCACCGTCAACAGAAGCAGCATATGGCTACACCTTC. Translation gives CASSPSTEAAYGYTF.

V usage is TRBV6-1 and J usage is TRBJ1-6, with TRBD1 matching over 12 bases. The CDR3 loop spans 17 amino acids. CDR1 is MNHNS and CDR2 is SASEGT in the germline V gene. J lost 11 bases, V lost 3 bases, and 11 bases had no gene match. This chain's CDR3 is CASSDLPGTGGLTPLHF. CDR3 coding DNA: TGTGCCAGCAGTGACCTACCCGGGACAGGGGGCTTGACACCCCTCCACTTT.

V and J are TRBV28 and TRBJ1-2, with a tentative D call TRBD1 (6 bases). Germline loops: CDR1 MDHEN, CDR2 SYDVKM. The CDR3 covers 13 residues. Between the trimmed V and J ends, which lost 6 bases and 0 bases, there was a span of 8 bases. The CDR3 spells CASRRDTNYGYTF. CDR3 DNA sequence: TGTGCCAGCAGACGGGACACTAACTATGGCTACACCTTC.

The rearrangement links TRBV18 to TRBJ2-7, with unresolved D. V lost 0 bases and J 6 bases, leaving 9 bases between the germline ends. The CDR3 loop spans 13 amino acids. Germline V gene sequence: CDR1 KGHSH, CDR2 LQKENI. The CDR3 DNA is TGTGCCAGCTCACCACCTGTCGGAGCCGAGCAGTACTTC. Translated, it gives CASSPPVGAEQYF. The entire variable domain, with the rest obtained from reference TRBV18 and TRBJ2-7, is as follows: NAGVMQNPRHLVRRRGQEARLRCSPMKGHSHVYWYRQLPEEGLKFMVYLQKENIIDESGMPKERFSAEFPKEGPSILRIQQVVRGDSAAYFCASSPPVGAEQYFGPGTRLTVT.

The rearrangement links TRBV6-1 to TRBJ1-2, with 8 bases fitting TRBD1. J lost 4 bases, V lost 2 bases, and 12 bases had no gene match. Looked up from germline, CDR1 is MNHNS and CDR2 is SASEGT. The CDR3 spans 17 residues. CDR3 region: CASSESVWQGAVYGYTF. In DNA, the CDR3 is TGTGCCAGCAGTGAATCTGTATGGCAGGGGGCGGTCTATGGCTACACCTTC.

CDR3 bases: TGTGCCAGCAGTTTATTGGCGGCGACGACCTCCTATAATTCACCCCTCCACTTT. Protein: CASSLLAATTSYNSPLHF. V usage is TRBV27 and J usage is TRBJ1-6; D gene uncertain. The CDR3 has 18 residues. The V end lost 1 base, the J end lost 0 bases, and 13 bases lay between the germline ends. Germline loops: CDR1 MNHEY, CDR2 SMNVEV (reference sequence).

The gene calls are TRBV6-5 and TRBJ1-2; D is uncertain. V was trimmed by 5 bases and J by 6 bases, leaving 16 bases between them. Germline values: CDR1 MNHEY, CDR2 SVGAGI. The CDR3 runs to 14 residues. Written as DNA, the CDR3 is TGTGCCAGCAGTCCGGAACAGACCGTTAATGGCTACACCTTC. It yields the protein CASSPEQTVNGYTF.

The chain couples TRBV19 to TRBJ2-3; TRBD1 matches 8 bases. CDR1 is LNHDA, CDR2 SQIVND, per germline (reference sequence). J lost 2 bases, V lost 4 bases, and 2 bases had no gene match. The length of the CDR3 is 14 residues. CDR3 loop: CASSNRGNTDTQYF. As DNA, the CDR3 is TGTGCCAGTAGTAACAGGGGGAACACAGATACGCAGTATTTT. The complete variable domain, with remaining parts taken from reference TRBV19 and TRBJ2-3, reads DGGITQSPKYLFRKEGQNVTLSCEQNLNHDAMYWYRQDPGQGLRLIYYSQIVNDFQKGDIAEGYSVSREKKESFPLTVTSAQKNPTAFYLCASSNRGNTDTQYFGPGTRLTVL.

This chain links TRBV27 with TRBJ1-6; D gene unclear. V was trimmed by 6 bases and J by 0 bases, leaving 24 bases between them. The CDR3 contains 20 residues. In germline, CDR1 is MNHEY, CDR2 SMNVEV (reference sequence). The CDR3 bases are TGTGCCAGCAGACTAGGCACTTGGAATGAGCCCGGCTCCTATAATTCACCCCTCCACTTT. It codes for CASRLGTWNEPGSYNSPLHF.

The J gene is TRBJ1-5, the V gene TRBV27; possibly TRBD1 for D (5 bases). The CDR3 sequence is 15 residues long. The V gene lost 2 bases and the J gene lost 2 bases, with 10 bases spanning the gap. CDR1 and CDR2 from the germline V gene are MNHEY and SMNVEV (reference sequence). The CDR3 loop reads CASSLGREGNQPQHF. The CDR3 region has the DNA TGTGCCAGCAGTTTAGGCAGGGAAGGCAATCAGCCCCAGCATTTT.

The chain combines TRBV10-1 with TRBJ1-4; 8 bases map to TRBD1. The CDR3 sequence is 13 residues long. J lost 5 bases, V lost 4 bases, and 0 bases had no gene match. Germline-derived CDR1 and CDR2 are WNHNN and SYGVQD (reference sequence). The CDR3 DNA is TGCGCCAGCAGTGGACAGGGGAATGAAAAACTGTTTTTT. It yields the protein CASSGQGNEKLFF.

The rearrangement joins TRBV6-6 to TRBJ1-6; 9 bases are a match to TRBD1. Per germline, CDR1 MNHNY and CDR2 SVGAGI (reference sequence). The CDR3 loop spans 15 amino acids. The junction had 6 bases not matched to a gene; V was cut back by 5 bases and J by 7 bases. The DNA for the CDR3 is TGTGCCAGCAGTGATCGGACAGGGGCGAATTCACCCCTCCACTTT. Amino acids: CASSDRTGANSPLHF.

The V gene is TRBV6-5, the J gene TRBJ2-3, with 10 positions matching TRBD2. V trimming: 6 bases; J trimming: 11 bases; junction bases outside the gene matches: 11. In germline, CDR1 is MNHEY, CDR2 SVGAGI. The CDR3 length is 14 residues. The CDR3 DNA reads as TGTGCCAGCAGACTAGCGGGGAGGTCCGTTAAGCAGTATTTT. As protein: CASRLAGRSVKQYF.